A selection of T cell receptor beta chains follows, all from one sample in a study of T-cell reconstitution after alpha-beta-depleted transplantation in children. TCRdb re-called the PCR reads with MiXCR, one entry per CDR3 protein. The profile shows 900,000 or so distinct CDR3 sequences, under 20% of them singletons. Sequencing used PBMCs, mostly from graft donor cells, obtained 360 days after TCRalphabeta/CD19-depleted stem cell transplant. The receptors derive from a male patient aged 10 to 17 who had a stem cell transplant for acute lymphoblastic leukemia, so the T cells may come from the graft donor. Both conserved end residues are part of each CDR3. A D gene is named only where the DNA matches it firmly. The listing skips clone size in some rows; elsewhere it reads once, few, many or a size class.

>TRBJ1-4|TRBD1|TRBV5-1|NA
TGCGCCAGCAGCTTGGACCTAGACGGGACAGCTAATGAAAAACTGTTTTTT
CASSLDLDGTANEKLFF
>TRBJ2-6|TRBD1|TRBV19|NA
TGTGCCAGTAGACTCAGTATCGGGACAGGGCCCTCTGGGGCCAACGTCCTGACTTTC
CASRLSIGTGPSGANVLTF
>TRBJ2-7|NA|TRBV4-2|NA
TGTGCCAGCAGCCAAGAACGGGGGAGTATCTACGAGCAGTACTTC
CASSQERGSIYEQYF
>TRBJ2-5|NA|TRBV5-1|NA
TGCGCCAGCGGAGTGTACCAAGAGACCCAGTACTTC
CASGVYQETQYF
>TRBJ1-2|NA|TRBV27|many
TGTGCCAGCAGTGAGGGCCCTTACTATGGCTACACCTTC
CASSEGPYYGYTF
>TRBJ2-3|TRBD2|TRBV7-3|NA
TGTGCCAGCAGCTCATTGGTAGCGGGAGATACCACAGATACGCAGTATTTT
CASSSLVAGDTTDTQYF
>TRBJ2-3|NA|TRBV27|few
TGTGCCAGCGGACTAGGGGGCTGGACAGATACGCAGTATTTT
CASGLGGWTDTQYF
>TRBJ2-1|NA|TRBV7-2|NA
TGTGCCAGCAGCTTAGTCGAGTTCGGGAATCACAATGAGCAGTTCTTC
CASSLVEFGNHNEQFF
>TRBJ2-2|NA|TRBV5-1|NA
TGCGCCAGCAGCTTGGAGTCGGGAATCGGGGAGCTGTTTTTT
CASSLESGIGELFF
>TRBJ2-5|NA|TRBV15|NA
TGTGCCACCAGCAGAAGCGGGGCCAGGGGGACCCAGTACTTC
CATSRSGARGTQYF
>TRBJ2-7|TRBD2|TRBV12-3/TRBV12-4|few
TGTGCCAGCAGTACCCGACTAGCGGGAGGACCCTACGAGCAGTACTTC
CASSTRLAGGPYEQYF